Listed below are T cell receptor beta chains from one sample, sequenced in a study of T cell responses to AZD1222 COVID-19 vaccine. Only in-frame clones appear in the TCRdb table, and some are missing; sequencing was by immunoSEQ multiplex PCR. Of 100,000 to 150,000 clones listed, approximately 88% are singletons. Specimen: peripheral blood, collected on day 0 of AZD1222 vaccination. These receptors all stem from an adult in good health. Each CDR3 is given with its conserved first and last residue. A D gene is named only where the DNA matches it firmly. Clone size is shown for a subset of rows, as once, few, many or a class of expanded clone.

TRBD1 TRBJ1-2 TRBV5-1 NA TGCGCCAGCAGCTTTCAACAGGGGGCTGACTATGGCTACACCTTC CASSFQQGADYGYTF
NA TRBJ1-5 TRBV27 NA TGTGCCAGCAGTTCTCGACAGGCTGTTCAGCCCCAGCATTTT CASSSRQAVQPQHF
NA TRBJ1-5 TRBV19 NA TGTGCCAGTAGTATCCAGGAAGATCAGCCCCAGCATTTT CASSIQEDQPQHF
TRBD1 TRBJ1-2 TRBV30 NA TGTGCCTGGGGGACAGGGATTTTTCGTGGCTACACCTTC CAWGTGIFRGYTF
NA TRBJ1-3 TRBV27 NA TGTGCCAGCAGTTCCACCGGGATCTCTGGAAACACCATATATTTT CASSSTGISGNTIYF
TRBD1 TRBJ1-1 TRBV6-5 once TGTGCCAGCAGTTCTACAGGGGTACTTGTAGCTTTCTTT CASSSTGVLVAFF
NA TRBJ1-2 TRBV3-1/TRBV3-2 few TGTGCCAGCAGCCAGGGGAATTCGGGCTATGGCTACACCTTC CASSQGNSGYGYTF
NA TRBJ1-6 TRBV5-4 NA TGTGCCAGCAGCTCGGGGGACCGATCCTATAATTCACCCCTCCACTTT CASSSGDRSYNSPLHF
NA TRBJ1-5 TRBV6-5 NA TGTGCCGCAATACAGGGTAATGGCAATCAGCCCCAGCATTTT CAAIQGNGNQPQHF
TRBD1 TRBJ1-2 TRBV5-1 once TGCGCCAGCAGCTCTGACAGGGGGAATGGCTACACCTTC CASSSDRGNGYTF
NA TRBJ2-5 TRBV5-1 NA TGCGCCAGCAGCTTGCAGTTACAAGAGACCCAGTACTTC CASSLQLQETQYF
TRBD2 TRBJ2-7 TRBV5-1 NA TGCGCCAGCGGGATTAACGGGAGGCCCGTAACCTACGAGCAGTACTTC CASGINGRPVTYEQYF
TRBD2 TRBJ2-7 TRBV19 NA TGTGCCAGTAGTATGGTAGCGGGGGACTCCTACGAGCAGTACTTC CASSMVAGDSYEQYF
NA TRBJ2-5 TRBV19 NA TGTGCCAGTAGTATTAGTTCTGAAGAGACCCAGTACTTC CASSISSEETQYF
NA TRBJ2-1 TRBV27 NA TGTGCCAGCAGTTTATGGGGGGCTGGCGATGAGCAGTTCTTC CASSLWGAGDEQFF
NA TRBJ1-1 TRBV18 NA TGTGCCAGCTCACCCCAGGTGGACGAAACAGGGCCCTTT CASSPQVDETGPF
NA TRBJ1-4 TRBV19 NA TGTGCCAGTAGTACGGACGGGAAACTGTTTTTT CASSTDGKLFF
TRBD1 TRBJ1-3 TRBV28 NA TGTGCCAGCAGGACAGACCGGGACAGGTTTTCAGGAAACACCATATATTTT CASRTDRDRFSGNTIYF
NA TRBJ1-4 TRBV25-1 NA TGTGCCAGCAGTGCTGAATTGAGGCTGTTTTTT CASSAELRLFF
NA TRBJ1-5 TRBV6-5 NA TGTGCCACTGGCCAGGCACAGCCCCAGCATTTT CATGQAQPQHF
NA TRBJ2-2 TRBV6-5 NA TGTGCCAGCAGTTACTCCGGCTACGGGGAGCTGTTTTTT CASSYSGYGELFF
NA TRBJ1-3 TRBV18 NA TGTGCCAGCTCACAGGAGGGGGGCGACGGAAACACCATATATTTT CASSQEGGDGNTIYF
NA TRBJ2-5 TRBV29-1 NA TGCAGCGTTGTTCCTGTCGGCAGACAAGAGACCCAGTACTTC CSVVPVGRQETQYF
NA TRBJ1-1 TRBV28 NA TGTGCCAGCAGTTTAGGGCGGATAAACACTGAAGCTTTCTTT CASSLGRINTEAFF
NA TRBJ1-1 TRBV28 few TGTGCCAGCAGAATTCAGGGGCCAGTCATATTT CASRIQGPVIF
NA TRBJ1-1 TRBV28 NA TGTGCCAGCACCAGCCCCGGGGGAAGGAACACTGAAGCTTTCTTT CASTSPGGRNTEAFF
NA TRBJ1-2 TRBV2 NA TGTGCCAGCAGTCGGACAGAGGATGGCTACACCTTC CASSRTEDGYTF
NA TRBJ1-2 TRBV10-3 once TGTGCCATCAGGAGGGCAGAGGCCGAAAGGGGTGGCTACACCTTC CAIRRAEAERGGYTF
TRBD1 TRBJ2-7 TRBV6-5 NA TGTGCCAGCAGCAACGGACAGGGCCGATACGAGCAGTACTTC CASSNGQGRYEQYF
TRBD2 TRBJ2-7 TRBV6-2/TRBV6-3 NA TGTGCCAGCAGCCGGTGGGACGGGAGGGCCTACGAGCAGTACTTC CASSRWDGRAYEQYF
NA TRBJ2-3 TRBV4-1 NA TGCGCCAGCAGCCAAGATTTGGCTTACACAGATACGCAGTATTTT CASSQDLAYTDTQYF
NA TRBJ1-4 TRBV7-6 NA TGTGCCAGCAGCTTATCTCTCCCGGCAACTAATGAAAAACTGTTTTTT CASSLSLPATNEKLFF
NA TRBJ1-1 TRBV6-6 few TGTGCCAGCAGTTCCCTAGGGAACACTGAAGCTTTCTTT CASSSLGNTEAFF
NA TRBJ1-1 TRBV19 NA TGTGCCAGTAGCGACAGGCGCGGCAGCACTGAAGCTTTCTTT CASSDRRGSTEAFF
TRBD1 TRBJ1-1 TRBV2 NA TGTGCCAGCAGGGGACAGGTATACACTGAAGCTTTCTTT CASRGQVYTEAFF
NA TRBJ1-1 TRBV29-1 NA TGCAGCGTTGGCGACAACACTGAAGCTTTCTTT CSVGDNTEAFF
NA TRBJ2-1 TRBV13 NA TGTGCCAGCAGACCACAGACCAGCTCCTACAATGAGCAGTTCTTC CASRPQTSSYNEQFF
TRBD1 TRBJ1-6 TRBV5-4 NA TGTGCCAGCAGCTTTAACAGGGGTGGTTCACCCCTCCACTTT CASSFNRGGSPLHF
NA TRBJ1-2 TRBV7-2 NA TGTGCCAGCAGCCCCCCCGGGGAGTACTTATATGGCTACACCTTC CASSPPGEYLYGYTF
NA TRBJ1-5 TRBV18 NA TGTGCCAGCTCACCACGGGACCGGGATCAGCCCCAGCATTTT CASSPRDRDQPQHF
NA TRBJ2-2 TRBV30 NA TGTGCCTGGAGCCCACAGGTTCACGGGGAGCTGTTTTTT CAWSPQVHGELFF
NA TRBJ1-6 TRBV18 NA TGTGCCAGCTCACCAAGGGCAGGGGATTCACCCCTCCACTTT CASSPRAGDSPLHF
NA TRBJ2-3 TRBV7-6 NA TGTGCCAGCAGCTTAGGAGGGGCTCCAGATACGCAGTATTTT CASSLGGAPDTQYF
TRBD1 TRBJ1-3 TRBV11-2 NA TGTGCCAGCAGCACGAGCACAGGGGCTGGAAACACCATATATTTT CASSTSTGAGNTIYF
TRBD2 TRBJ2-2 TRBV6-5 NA TGTGCCAGCAGTTACTCGGCGGGAGGGATCGGGGAGCTGTTTTTT CASSYSAGGIGELFF
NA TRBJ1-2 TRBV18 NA TGTGCCAGCTCACCAAAACAGGTGGGCCTCGATGGCTACACCTTC CASSPKQVGLDGYTF
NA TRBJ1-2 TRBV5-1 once TGCGCCAGCAGCTCCGGACAGTTCTATGGCTACACCTTC CASSSGQFYGYTF
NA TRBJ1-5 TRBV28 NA TGTGCCAGCAGTTACCCCGGGTTTAGCAATCAGCCCCAGCATTTT CASSYPGFSNQPQHF
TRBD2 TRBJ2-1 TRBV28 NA TGTGCCAGCAGTTTAACGTTATTTGCGTCGGGGAGGGGCTACAATGAGCAGTTCTTC CASSLTLFASGRGYNEQFF
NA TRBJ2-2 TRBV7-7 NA TGTGCTAGCAGCCTTTCAGGGAACACCGGGGAGCTGTTTTTT CASSLSGNTGELFF
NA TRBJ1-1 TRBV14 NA TGTGCCAGCAGCCAAGATGTAGGAGGAGTCACTGAAGCTTTCTTT CASSQDVGGVTEAFF